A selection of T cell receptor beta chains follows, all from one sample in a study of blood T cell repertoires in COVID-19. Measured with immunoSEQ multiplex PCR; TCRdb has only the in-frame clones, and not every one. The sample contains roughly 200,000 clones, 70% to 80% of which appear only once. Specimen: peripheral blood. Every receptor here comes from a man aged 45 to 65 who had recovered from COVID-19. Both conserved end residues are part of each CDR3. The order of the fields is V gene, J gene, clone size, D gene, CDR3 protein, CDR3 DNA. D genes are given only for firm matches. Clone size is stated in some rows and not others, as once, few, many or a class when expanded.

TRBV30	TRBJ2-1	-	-	CACLRDKNYNEQFF	TGTGCCTGTCTCCGGGACAAGAACTACAATGAGCAGTTCTTC
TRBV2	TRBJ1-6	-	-	CASSRGLPGISPLHF	TGTGCCAGCAGCAGAGGACTTCCCGGGATTTCACCCCTCCACTTT
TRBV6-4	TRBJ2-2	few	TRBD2	CASRLAGTTGELFF	TGTGCCAGCAGACTAGCGGGGACCACCGGGGAGCTGTTTTTT
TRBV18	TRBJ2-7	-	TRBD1	CASSRDRGPTYEQYF	TGTGCCAGCTCACGCGACAGGGGCCCAACCTACGAGCAGTACTTC
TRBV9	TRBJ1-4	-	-	CASSNGVRANEKLFF	TGTGCCAGCAGCAATGGAGTGAGGGCTAATGAAAAACTGTTTTTT
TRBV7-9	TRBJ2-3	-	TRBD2	CASSSGLLLNTQYF	TGTGCCAGCAGCTCGGGACTACTTTTGAATACGCAGTATTTT
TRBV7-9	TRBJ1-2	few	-	CASSLAPRTAGYTF	TGTGCCAGCAGCTTAGCGCCTAGGACAGCTGGCTACACCTTC
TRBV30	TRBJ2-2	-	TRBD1	CAWTLGQPTGELFF	TGTGCCTGGACATTGGGACAGCCGACCGGGGAGCTGTTTTTT
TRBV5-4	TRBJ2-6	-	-	CASSSAPEGGANVLTF	TGTGCCAGCAGCTCAGCCCCGGAGGGCGGGGCCAACGTCCTGACTTTC
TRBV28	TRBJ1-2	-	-	CASSFPGGSYGYTF	TGTGCCAGCAGCTTCCCGGGAGGGAGCTATGGCTACACCTTC
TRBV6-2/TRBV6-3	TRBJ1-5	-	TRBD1	CASSYGTGGVGNQPQHF	TGTGCCAGCAGTTACGGGACAGGGGGGGTTGGCAATCAGCCCCAGCATTTT
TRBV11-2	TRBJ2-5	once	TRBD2	CASSPTITSGRAAQTQYF	TGTGCCAGCAGCCCCACCATCACTAGCGGGAGGGCCGCGCAGACCCAGTACTTC
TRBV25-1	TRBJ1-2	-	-	CASSESGAYGYTF	TGTGCCAGCAGTGAGTCAGGTGCCTATGGCTACACCTTC
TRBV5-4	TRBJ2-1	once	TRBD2	CASSKGGLAGSSYNEQFF	TGTGCCAGCAGCAAAGGGGGGCTAGCGGGGAGCTCCTACAATGAGCAGTTCTTC
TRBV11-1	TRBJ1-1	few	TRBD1	CASSLTGGGAEAFF	TGTGCCAGCAGCTTGACAGGGGGCGGCGCTGAAGCTTTCTTT
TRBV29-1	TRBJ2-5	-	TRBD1	CSVAGGRGEETQYF	TGCAGCGTTGCAGGGGGCCGCGGGGAAGAGACCCAGTACTTC
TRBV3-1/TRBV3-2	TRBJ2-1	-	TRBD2	CASSREGWSNEQFF	TGTGCCAGCAGCCGGGAGGGGTGGAGCAATGAGCAGTTCTTC
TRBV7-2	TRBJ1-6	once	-	CASSRNRVTNSPLHF	TGTGCCAGCAGCCGGAACAGGGTGACGAATTCACCCCTCCACTTT
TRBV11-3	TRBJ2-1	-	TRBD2	CASSLELAGTPGTKDNEQFF	TGTGCCAGCAGCTTAGAACTAGCGGGGACCCCAGGGACAAAAGACAATGAGCAGTTCTTC
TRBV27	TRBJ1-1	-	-	CATFREANRRNEAFF	TGTGCCACCTTCCGGGAGGCAAATCGTCGGAATGAAGCTTTCTTT
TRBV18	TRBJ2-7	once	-	CASSPPPRGSEQYF	TGTGCCAGCTCCCCACCTCCCCGAGGGTCCGAGCAGTACTTC
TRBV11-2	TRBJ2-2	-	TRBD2	CASSLELADTGELFF	TGTGCCAGCAGCTTAGAACTAGCGGACACCGGGGAGCTGTTTTTT
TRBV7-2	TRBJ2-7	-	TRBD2	CASSSPGLAARSSYEQYF	TGTGCCAGCAGCTCACCGGGACTAGCGGCCAGGAGCTCCTACGAGCAGTACTTC
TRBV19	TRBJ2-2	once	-	CASSKGQGSGELFF	TGTGCCAGTAGTAAGGGGCAGGGGTCCGGGGAGCTGTTTTTT
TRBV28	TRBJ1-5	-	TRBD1	CASRRDSYSNQPQHF	TGTGCCAGCAGGCGGGACAGTTATAGCAATCAGCCCCAGCATTTT
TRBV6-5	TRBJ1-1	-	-	CASSRHAESDTEAFF	TGTGCCAGCAGTCGACATGCAGAGTCCGACACTGAAGCTTTCTTT
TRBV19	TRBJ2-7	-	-	CASSIEASVTYEQYF	TGTGCCAGTAGTATTGAGGCCTCGGTCACCTACGAGCAGTACTTC
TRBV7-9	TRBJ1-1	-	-	CASSLTSGRDTEAFF	TGTGCCAGCAGCTTGACTTCCGGGAGAGACACTGAAGCTTTCTTT
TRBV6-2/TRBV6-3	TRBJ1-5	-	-	CASSYTTGARYSNQPQHF	TGTGCCAGCAGTTACACGACAGGCGCCAGATATAGCAATCAGCCCCAGCATTTT
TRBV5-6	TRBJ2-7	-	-	CASSLFDSGGLYEQYF	TGTGCCAGCAGCTTGTTCGACTCCGGGGGATTGTACGAGCAGTACTTC
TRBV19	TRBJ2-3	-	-	CASKSVAGSGTDTQYF	TGTGCCAGTAAATCCGTCGCGGGTAGTGGCACAGATACGCAGTATTTT
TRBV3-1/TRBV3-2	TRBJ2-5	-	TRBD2	CASSRIAGAKETQYF	TGTGCCAGCAGCCGAATAGCGGGAGCTAAAGAGACCCAGTACTTC
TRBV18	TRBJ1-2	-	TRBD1	CASSPGTDGYTF	TGTGCCAGCTCACCGGGGACAGATGGCTACACCTTC
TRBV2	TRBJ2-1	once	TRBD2	CASSSGRDKYEQFF	TGTGCCAGCTCAAGCGGGAGGGATAAGTATGAGCAGTTCTTC
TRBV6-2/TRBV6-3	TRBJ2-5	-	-	CASSYIETQYF	TGTGCCAGCAGTTATATAGAGACCCAGTACTTC
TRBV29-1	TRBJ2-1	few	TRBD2	CSVEDTGLASNEQFF	TGCAGCGTTGAAGATACGGGACTAGCGAGCAATGAGCAGTTCTTC
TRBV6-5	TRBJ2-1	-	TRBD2	CASALAGPYNEQFF	TGTGCCAGCGCTCTAGCGGGACCCTACAATGAGCAGTTCTTC